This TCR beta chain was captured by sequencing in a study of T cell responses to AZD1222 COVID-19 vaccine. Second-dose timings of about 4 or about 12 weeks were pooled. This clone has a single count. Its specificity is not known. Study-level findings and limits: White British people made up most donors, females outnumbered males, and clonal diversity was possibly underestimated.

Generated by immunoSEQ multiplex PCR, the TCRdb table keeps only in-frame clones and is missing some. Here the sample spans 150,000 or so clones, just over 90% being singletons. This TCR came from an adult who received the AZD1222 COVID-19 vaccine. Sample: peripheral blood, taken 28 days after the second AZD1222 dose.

Written as DNA, the CDR3 is TGTGCCAGCAGCTTGGTAGGGGAGAACTATGGCTACACCTTC. It translates to CASSLVGENYGYTF. This chain connects TRBV5-4 to TRBJ1-2; TRBD1 is a possible D gene (5 bases). This CDR3 region has 14 residues. V lost 0 bases to trimming and J lost 2 bases, with 8 bases between them. Germline V lookup: CDR1 SGHNT, CDR2 YYREEE (reference sequence).